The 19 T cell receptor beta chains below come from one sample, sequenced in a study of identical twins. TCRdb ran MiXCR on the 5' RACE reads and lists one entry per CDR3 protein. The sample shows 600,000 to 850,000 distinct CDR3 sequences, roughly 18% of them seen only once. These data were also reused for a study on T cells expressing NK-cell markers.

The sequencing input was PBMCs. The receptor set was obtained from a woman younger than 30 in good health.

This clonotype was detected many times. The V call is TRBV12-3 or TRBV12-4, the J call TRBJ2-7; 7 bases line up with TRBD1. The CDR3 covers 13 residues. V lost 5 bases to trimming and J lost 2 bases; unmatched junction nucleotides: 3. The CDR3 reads CASSRGQPYEQYF. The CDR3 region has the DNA TGTGCCAGCAGTCGGGGACAGCCCTACGAGCAGTACTTC.

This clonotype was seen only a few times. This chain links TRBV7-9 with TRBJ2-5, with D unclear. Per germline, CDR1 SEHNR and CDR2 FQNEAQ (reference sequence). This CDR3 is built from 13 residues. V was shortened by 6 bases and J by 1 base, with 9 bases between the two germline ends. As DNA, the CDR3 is TGTGCCAGCAGTAAAGACATCCAAGAGACCCAGTACTTC. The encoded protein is CASSKDIQETQYF.

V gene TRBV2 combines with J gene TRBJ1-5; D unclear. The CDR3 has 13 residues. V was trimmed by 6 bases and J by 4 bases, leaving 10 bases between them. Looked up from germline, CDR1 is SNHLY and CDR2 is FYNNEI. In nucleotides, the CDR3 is TGTGCCAGCAGGCCTGAGATAAATCAGCCCCAGCATTTT. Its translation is CASRPEINQPQHF.

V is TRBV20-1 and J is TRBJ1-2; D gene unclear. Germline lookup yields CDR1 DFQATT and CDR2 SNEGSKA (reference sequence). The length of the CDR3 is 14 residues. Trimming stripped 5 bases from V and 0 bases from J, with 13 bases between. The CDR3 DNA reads TGCAGTGCTCCCGGTCCAGGATCTAACTATGGCTACACCTTC. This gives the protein CSAPGPGSNYGYTF.

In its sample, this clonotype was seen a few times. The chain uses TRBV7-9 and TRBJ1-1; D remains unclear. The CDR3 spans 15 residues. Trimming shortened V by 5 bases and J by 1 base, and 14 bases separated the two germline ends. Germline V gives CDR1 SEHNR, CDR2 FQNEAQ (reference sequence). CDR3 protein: CASSDSDTRNTEAFF. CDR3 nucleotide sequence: TGTGCCAGCAGCGATTCCGACACGAGGAACACTGAAGCTTTCTTT.

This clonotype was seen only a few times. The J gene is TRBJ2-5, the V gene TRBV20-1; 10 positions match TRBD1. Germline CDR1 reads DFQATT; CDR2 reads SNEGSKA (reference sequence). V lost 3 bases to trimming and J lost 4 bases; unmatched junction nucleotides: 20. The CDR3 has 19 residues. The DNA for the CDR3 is TGCAGTGCTAGGGCCTTTCTGACAGGGGGCACGCAAAGTGGAGAGACCCAGTACTTC. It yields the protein CSARAFLTGGTQSGETQYF.

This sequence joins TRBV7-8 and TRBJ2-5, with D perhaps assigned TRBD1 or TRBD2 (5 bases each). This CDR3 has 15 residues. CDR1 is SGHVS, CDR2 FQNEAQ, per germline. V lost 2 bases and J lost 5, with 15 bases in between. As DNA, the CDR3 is TGTGCCAGCAGCTTATACCGGACGGGACGGGAGACCCAGTACTTC. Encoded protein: CASSLYRTGRETQYF.

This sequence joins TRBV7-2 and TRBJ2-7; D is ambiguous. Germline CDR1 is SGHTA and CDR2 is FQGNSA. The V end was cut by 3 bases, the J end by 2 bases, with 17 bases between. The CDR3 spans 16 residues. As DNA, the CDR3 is TGTGCCAGCAGCTTGCGTGCGCTCCCAACCCCCTACGAGCAGTACTTC. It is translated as CASSLRALPTPYEQYF.

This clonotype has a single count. CDR3 sequence: CASSLAGLREELFF. CDR3 DNA: TGTGCCAGCAGCTTAGCCGGTCTGAGAGAGGAGCTGTTTTTT. V and J are TRBV7-9 and TRBJ2-2; D not resolved. Germline lookup yields CDR1 SEHNR and CDR2 FQNEAQ (reference sequence). This CDR3 is 14 amino acids long. V was cut by 0 bases and J by 10 bases, with 12 bases left in between.

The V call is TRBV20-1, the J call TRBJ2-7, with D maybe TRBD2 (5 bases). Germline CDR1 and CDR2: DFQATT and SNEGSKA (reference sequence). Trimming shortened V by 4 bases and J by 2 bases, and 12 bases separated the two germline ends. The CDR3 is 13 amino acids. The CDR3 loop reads CSATGFAPYEQYF. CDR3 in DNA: TGCAGTGCTACGGGGTTTGCTCCCTACGAGCAGTACTTC.

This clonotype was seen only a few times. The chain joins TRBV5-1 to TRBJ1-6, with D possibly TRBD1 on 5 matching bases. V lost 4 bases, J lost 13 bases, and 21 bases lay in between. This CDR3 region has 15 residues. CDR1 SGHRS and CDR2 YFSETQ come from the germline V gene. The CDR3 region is CASSVAGTIPAPLHF. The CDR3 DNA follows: TGCGCCAGCAGCGTGGCCGGGACGATTCCTGCCCCCCTCCACTTT.

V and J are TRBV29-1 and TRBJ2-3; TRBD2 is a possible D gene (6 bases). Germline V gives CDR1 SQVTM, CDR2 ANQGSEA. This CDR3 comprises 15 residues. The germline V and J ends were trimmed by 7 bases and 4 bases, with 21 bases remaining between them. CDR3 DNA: TGCAGCGCGGGAGCGGTCGGAGGGCCGGCAGATACGCAGTATTTT. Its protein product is CSAGAVGGPADTQYF.

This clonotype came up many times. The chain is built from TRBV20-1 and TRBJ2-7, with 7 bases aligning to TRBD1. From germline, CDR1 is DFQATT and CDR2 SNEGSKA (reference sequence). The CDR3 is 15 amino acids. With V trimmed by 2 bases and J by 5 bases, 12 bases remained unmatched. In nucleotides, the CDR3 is TGCAGTGCTAGACAGACAGGGATTCGTCTTGACGAGCAGTACTTC. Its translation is CSARQTGIRLDEQYF.

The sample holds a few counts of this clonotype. The CDR3 sequence is CASSLAVGGPRETQYF. The CDR3 bases are TGCGCCAGCAGCTTGGCGGTGGGAGGGCCGAGGGAGACCCAGTACTTC. This chain connects TRBV5-1 to TRBJ2-5; 7 bases fit TRBD2. There are 16 residues in the CDR3. J lost 5 bases, V lost 0 bases, and 10 bases had no gene match. Germline CDR1 SGHRS, CDR2 YFSETQ.

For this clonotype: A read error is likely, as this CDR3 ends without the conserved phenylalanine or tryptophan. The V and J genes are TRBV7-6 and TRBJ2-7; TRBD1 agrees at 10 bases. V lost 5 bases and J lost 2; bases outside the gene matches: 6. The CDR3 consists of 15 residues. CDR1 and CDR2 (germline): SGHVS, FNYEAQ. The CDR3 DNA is TGTGCCAGCAGCCTCCGAGGGACAGGGGCCTACGAGCAGTACCTC. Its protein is CASSLRGTGAYEQYL.

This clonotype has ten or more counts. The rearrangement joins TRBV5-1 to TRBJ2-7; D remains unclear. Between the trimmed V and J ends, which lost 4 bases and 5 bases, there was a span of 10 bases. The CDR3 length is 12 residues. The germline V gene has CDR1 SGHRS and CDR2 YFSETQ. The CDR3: CASSPDNDEQYF. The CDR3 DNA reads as TGCGCCAGCAGCCCTGACAACGACGAGCAGTACTTC.

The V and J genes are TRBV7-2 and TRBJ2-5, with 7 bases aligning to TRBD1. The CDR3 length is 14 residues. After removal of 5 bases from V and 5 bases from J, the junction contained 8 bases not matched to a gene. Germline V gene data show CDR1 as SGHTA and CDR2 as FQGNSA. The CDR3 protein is CASSTDRVYETQYF. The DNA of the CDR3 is TGTGCCAGCAGCACAGACAGGGTATACGAGACCCAGTACTTC.

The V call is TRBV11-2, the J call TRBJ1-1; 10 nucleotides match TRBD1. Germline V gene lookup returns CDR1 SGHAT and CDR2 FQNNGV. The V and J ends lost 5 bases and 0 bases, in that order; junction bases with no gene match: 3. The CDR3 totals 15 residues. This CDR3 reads CASSPGTGVNTEAFF. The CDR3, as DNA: TGTGCCAGCAGCCCCGGGACAGGGGTGAACACTGAAGCTTTCTTT. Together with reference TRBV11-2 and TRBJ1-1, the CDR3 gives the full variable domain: EAGVAQSPRYKIIEKRQSVAFWCNPISGHATLYWYQQILGQGPKLLIQFQNNGVVDDSQLPKDRFSAERLKGVDSTLKIQPAKLEDSAVYLCASSPGTGVNTEAFFGQGTRLTVV.

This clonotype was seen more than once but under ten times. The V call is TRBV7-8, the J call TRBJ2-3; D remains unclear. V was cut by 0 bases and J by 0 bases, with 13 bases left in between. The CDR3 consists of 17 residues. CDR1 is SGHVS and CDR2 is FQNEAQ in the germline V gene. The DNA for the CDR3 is TGTGCCAGCAGCTTAGCTCCCCCAGCGCAGAGCACAGATACGCAGTATTTT. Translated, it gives CASSLAPPAQSTDTQYF.